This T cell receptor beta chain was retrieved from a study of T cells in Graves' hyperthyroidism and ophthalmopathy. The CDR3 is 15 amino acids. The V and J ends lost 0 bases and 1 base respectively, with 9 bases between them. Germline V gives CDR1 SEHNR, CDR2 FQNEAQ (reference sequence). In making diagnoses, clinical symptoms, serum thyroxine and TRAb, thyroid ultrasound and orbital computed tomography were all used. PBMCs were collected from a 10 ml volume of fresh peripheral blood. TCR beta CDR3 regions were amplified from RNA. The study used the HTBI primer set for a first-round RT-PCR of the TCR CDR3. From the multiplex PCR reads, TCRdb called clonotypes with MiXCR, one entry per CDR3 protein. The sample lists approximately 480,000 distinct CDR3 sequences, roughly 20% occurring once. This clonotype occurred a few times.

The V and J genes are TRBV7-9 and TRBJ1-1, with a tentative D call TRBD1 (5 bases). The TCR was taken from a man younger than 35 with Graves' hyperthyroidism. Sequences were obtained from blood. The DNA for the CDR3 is TGTGCCAGCAGCTTAGCCCAGGGAGAGAACACTGAAGCTTTCTTT. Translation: CASSLAQGENTEAFF.